This T cell receptor beta chain was retrieved from a study of CD4 T cells in relation to SARS-CoV-2 and coronaviruses. The germline CDR1 and CDR2 sequences are LGHDT and YNNKEL (reference sequence). The CDR3 sequence is 14 residues long. Unmatched junction bases numbered 4, after V lost 6 bases and J lost 7 bases. As concerns this clone: Its target is unknown.

CD4+ T cells from unexposed donors were obtained before the COVID-19 pandemic (2011-2018). After roughly ten days of culture, CD4+ T cells were isolated. Cultures received half-medium IL-2 refreshes on days 3 and 7. TCRdb keeps only in-frame clones here, not all; method: immunoSEQ multiplex PCR. The sample holds approximately 18,000 clones, around three quarters seen once. Sequenced sample: CD4+ T cells from PBMCs, cultured in vitro. The origin of this receptor is a human donor in good health. V is TRBV3-1 (or the pseudogene TRBV3-2) and J is TRBJ1-6; 9 positions match TRBD1. CDR3 amino acids: CASREGQGNSPLHF. The CDR3 region has the DNA TGTGCCAGCAGGGAAGGACAGGGGAATTCACCCCTCCACTTT.